What follows are 14 T cell receptor beta chains derived from one specimen sequenced in a study of T cell repertoires in cytomegalovirus infection. MiXCR was run by TCRdb on the reads, yielding one entry per CDR3 protein. In the table there are 250,000 or so distinct CDR3 sequences, approximately 15% of which are singletons. Sequencing was carried out using CD8+ T cells from PBMCs. The receptors were gathered from a human donor in good health (CMV status not recorded). Some clones in this sample may be carry-over from other donors' samples.

The J gene is TRBJ1-3, the V gene TRBV29-1, with D possibly TRBD1 on 6 matching bases. Looked up from germline, CDR1 is SQVTM and CDR2 is ANQGSEA. The length of the CDR3 is 14 residues. Trimming cost V 3 bases and J 4 bases, with 13 bases left between them. The CDR3 sequence is CSVELTGKGNTIYF. DNA of the CDR3: TGCAGCGTTGAGCTTACAGGGAAAGGAAACACCATATATTTT.

This clonotype came up a few times. The J gene is TRBJ2-1, the V gene TRBV6-5; a possible D gene is TRBD2 (5 bases). CDR3 length: 14 amino acids. The V gene's germline CDR1 is MNHEY and CDR2 SVGAGI. V was cut by 6 bases and J by 1 base, with 10 bases left in between. The CDR3 sequence is CASSDPGSYNEQFF. The DNA for the CDR3 is TGTGCCAGCAGCGACCCGGGGTCCTACAATGAGCAGTTCTTC.

As concerns this clonotype: At one end the junction does not follow the germline gene, possibly because of a read error. The V call is TRBV2, the J call TRBJ1-2, with D hard to call. This CDR3 contains 10 residues. CDR1 is SNHLY and CDR2 is FYNNEI in the germline V gene. The CDR3 reads CSTYNYGYTF. The CDR3 coding sequence is TGCTCCACCTATAACTATGGCTACACCTTC.

V usage is TRBV6-2 or TRBV6-3 and J usage is TRBJ1-5; a possible D gene is TRBD1 (5 bases). V shed 5 bases and J shed 5 bases, with 19 bases lying between them. Per the germline V gene, CDR1 is MNHEY and CDR2 is SVGEGT. The CDR3 runs to 16 residues. In DNA form, the CDR3 reads TGTGCCAGCAGTACCTTCCGCGGGGCCGGGGATCAGCCCCAGCATTTT. Protein: CASSTFRGAGDQPQHF.

This clonotype was counted a few times. This chain connects TRBV2 to TRBJ1-1; D gene uncertain. Per germline, CDR1 SNHLY and CDR2 FYNNEI. CDR3 length: 12 amino acids. V shed 10 bases and J shed 0 bases, with 9 bases lying between them. In nucleotides, the CDR3 is TGTGCCACCACGGCCCTGAACACTGAAGCTTTCTTT. Encoded protein: CATTALNTEAFF.

The CDR3 protein is CASSQDTGTGFHEQYF. The CDR3 nucleotides read TGTGCCAGCAGCCAAGATACCGGGACAGGGTTTCACGAGCAGTACTTC. The V call is TRBV4-2, the J call TRBJ2-7; 9 bases are a match to TRBD1. Per the germline V gene, CDR1 is LGHNA and CDR2 is YNFKEQ. V lost 0 bases to trimming and J lost 5 bases; unmatched junction nucleotides: 8. The CDR3 has 16 amino acids.

For this clonotype: Germline and junction disagree at one end, which may indicate a read error. This chain joins TRBV7-4 and TRBJ1-6; 7 positions agree with TRBD1. Germline V CDR1 and CDR2: SGHVT, SQSDAQ. This CDR3 comprises 17 residues. The CDR3 DNA reads TGTGCCAGCAACTTAGCTTGGGACAGTCAGCCAGGTTCACCCCTCCACTTT. Its protein product is CASNLAWDSQPGSPLHF. The full variable domain, with the rest looked up from reference TRBV7-4 and TRBJ1-6, is GAGVSQSPRYKVAKRGRDVALRCDSISGHVTLYWYRQTLGQGSEVLTYSQSDAQRDKSGRPSGRFSAERPERSVSTLKIQRTEQGDSAVYLCASNLAWDSQPGSPLHFGNGTRLTVT.

This clonotype was counted at least ten times. The chain carries TRBV2 and TRBJ2-3; 7 nucleotides align to TRBD2. Germline V gene lookup returns CDR1 SNHLY and CDR2 FYNNEI. With 8 bases clipped from V and 6 bases from J, the junction kept 8 bases outside the gene matches. The CDR3 extends over 13 amino acids. CDR3 protein: CASLGGEGDTQYF. CDR3 nucleotides: TGTGCCAGCCTGGGAGGGGAAGGCGATACGCAGTATTTT.

This clonotype has a handful of counts. The rearrangement uses TRBV2 and TRBJ1-1; D gene ambiguous. The CDR3 covers 12 residues. Per germline, CDR1 SNHLY and CDR2 FYNNEI. V shed 8 bases and J shed 1 base, with 8 bases lying between them. The CDR3 reads CASVEGNTEAFF. The CDR3 nucleotides read TGTGCCAGCGTTGAGGGGAACACTGAAGCTTTCTTT.

This clonotype has a handful of counts. The genes are TRBV5-6 and TRBJ2-3; 11 nucleotides line up with TRBD2. The germline CDR1 and CDR2 sequences are SGHDT and YYEEEE. CDR3 length: 16 amino acids. V gave up 4 bases and J gave up 5 bases; unmatched junction bases: 9. The CDR3 region is CASSMELAGEGDTQYF. In DNA form, the CDR3 reads TGTGCCAGCAGCATGGAACTAGCGGGGGAGGGAGATACGCAGTATTTT.

This clonotype was counted ten times or more. The chain combines TRBV7-2 with TRBJ2-7; 9 positions agree with TRBD2. The CDR3 has 15 residues. Trimming took 4 bases from V and 0 from J; bases not matched to a gene: 4. Per germline, CDR1 SGHTA and CDR2 FQGNSA. The CDR3 region is CASSSASGASYEQYF. As DNA, the CDR3 is TGTGCCAGCAGCTCCGCTAGCGGGGCCTCCTACGAGCAGTACTTC.

The J gene is TRBJ2-1, the V gene TRBV5-1, with D unresolved. V lost 4 bases to trimming and J lost 4 bases, with 15 bases between them. Germline CDR1 SGHRS, CDR2 YFSETQ. CDR3 size: 15 residues. The CDR3 loop reads CASSLRGPRYNEQFF. CDR3 in DNA: TGCGCCAGCAGCCTCCGCGGTCCTAGATACAATGAGCAGTTCTTC. The full variable domain, rest sourced from reference TRBV5-1 and TRBJ2-1, is KAGVTQTPRYLIKTRGQQVTLSCSPISGHRSVSWYQQTPGQGLQFLFEYFSETQRNKGNFPGRFSGRQFSNSRSEMNVSTLELGDSALYLCASSLRGPRYNEQFFGPGTRLTVL.

This clonotype was observed many times. The chain combines TRBV7-6 with TRBJ1-1; D is ambiguous. CDR1 SGHVS and CDR2 FNYEAQ come from the germline V gene. The CDR3 runs to 13 residues. The V end lost 1 base, the J end lost 2 bases, and 5 bases lay between the germline ends. The CDR3 reads CASSLVPNTEAFF. The CDR3 region has the DNA TGTGCCAGCAGCTTAGTTCCCAACACTGAAGCTTTCTTT.

This clonotype showed up just a few times. The chain carries TRBV6-5 and TRBJ1-1, with D unclear. Trimming took 8 bases from V and 1 from J, leaving 11 bases between them. There are 13 residues in the CDR3. Germline values: CDR1 MNHEY, CDR2 SVGAGI. The CDR3: CASRAGQNTEAFF. CDR3 coding DNA: TGTGCCAGCCGCGCGGGTCAGAACACTGAAGCTTTCTTT.